This is a list of T cell receptor beta chains from one sample in a study of blood T cell repertoires in COVID-19. Libraries were prepared by immunoSEQ multiplex PCR; TCRdb keeps only in-frame clonotypes and omits some of them. Of some 200,000 clones listed, about 90% are singletons. The sequencing input was peripheral blood. All receptors derive from a woman between 45 and 65 years old with acute or convalescent COVID-19. Both conserved end residues are part of each CDR3. Each record gives: clone size, J gene, D gene, V gene, CDR3 DNA, CDR3 protein. The D gene is left open where the match is weak. Expanded clones get a size class; other rows say once, few or many, or leave the size out.

. TRBJ2-7 . TRBV11-2 TGTGCCAGCAGCTTCCAGGGGAGCGAGCAGTACTTC CASSFQGSEQYF
. TRBJ2-7 TRBD2 TRBV7-2 TGTGCCAGCAGCCAAGCGGGAGAGGTGGCCTACGAGCAGTACTTC CASSQAGEVAYEQYF
. TRBJ1-2 TRBD1 TRBV4-1 TGCGCCAGCAGCCAGGCAGAGACAGGGAACTATGGCTACACCTTC CASSQAETGNYGYTF
. TRBJ2-1 . TRBV7-7 TGTGCCAGCAGCCGCGGACAGTTGGGCGACAATGAGCAGTTCTTC CASSRGQLGDNEQFF
. TRBJ1-1 . TRBV30 TGTGCCTGGAGTAAAGGGGCCCTCAACACTGAAGCTTTCTTT CAWSKGALNTEAFF
. TRBJ2-2 TRBD2 TRBV7-8 TGTGCCAGCAGCCCGGGAAGCGGGGGGCCTATGAACACCGGGGAGCTGTTTTTT CASSPGSGGPMNTGELFF
. TRBJ1-5 . TRBV12-3/TRBV12-4 TGTGCCAGCAGTTTAAAGGAGGAACAGCCCCAGCATTTT CASSLKEEQPQHF
few TRBJ1-5 . TRBV11-3 TGTGCCAGCAGCCGTGGACGAGGGAGCAATCAGCCCCAGCATTTT CASSRGRGSNQPQHF
. TRBJ2-7 TRBD2 TRBV4-2 TGTGCCAGCAGCCAAGAAGTTATAAGCGGGGGGACTTACGAGCAGTACTTC CASSQEVISGGTYEQYF
. TRBJ1-1 TRBD1 TRBV11-2 TGTGCCAGCAGATTGACAGGGATCACTGAAGCTTTCTTT CASRLTGITEAFF
. TRBJ2-4 . TRBV6-1 TGTGCCAGCAGTGAATTTACGGGTCGTTCCAAAAACATTCAGTACTTC CASSEFTGRSKNIQYF
. TRBJ2-5 TRBD2 TRBV5-1 TGCGCCAGCAGCCCTGGACTAGCGGGGGGGTCCCAGTACTTC CASSPGLAGGSQYF